This TCR beta chain comes out of a study of blood T cell repertoires in COVID-19. Background on the study: The United States, Italy and Spain provided the acute and convalescent COVID-19 samples. T cells, B-cell-depleted T cells, or PBMCs provided the cDNA or gDNA that served as material.

Original processing notes: Reference gene primer amplification in the assay estimated nucleated cell counts. Profiling relied on immunoSEQ multiplex PCR, and the TCRdb table lists in-frame clones only, not all of them. The V and J calls and clone size are taken from that table; D and trimming were inferred from the DNA. Of 150,000 to 200,000 clones detected, more than 75% appear once; the ten largest clones hold 4% to 5%. CDR3 length: 16 amino acids. V shed 6 bases and J 4 bases; nucleotides not matched to a gene: 16. Germline values: CDR1 SQVTM, CDR2 ANQGSEA. The sequence derives from a human donor in a cohort sampled during active COVID-19. Sequences were obtained from peripheral blood. This rearrangement joins TRBV29-1 to TRBJ2-3, with 7 positions matching TRBD2. CDR3 residues: CSVTFLTSFGPDTQYF. CDR3 in DNA: TGCAGCGTCACGTTCCTGACTAGCTTCGGGCCAGATACGCAGTATTTT.